The clone carrying this T cell receptor beta chain was detected a few times. Its antigen is still unknown. The sample's treatment: approximately 9-day PBMC culture with coronavirus spike peptide pools or control peptides (ViraFEST assay). The data originate from a study of vaccination and CD4 T cells after COVID-19. CDR1 KGHDR and CDR2 SFDVKD come from the germline V gene. The CDR3 covers 15 residues. Trimming removed 3 bases from V and 6 bases from J; junction bases left unmatched: 5. Sequenced with the Oncomine TCR Beta short-read assay was DNA taken from cultured CD4+ T cells. Cultured CD4+ T cells yielded the extracted genomic DNA. TCRdb re-called the PCR reads with MiXCR, one entry per CDR3 protein. The sample contains about 20,000 distinct CDR3 sequences, 45% to 60% of which appear only once.

The chain joins TRBV24-1 to TRBJ2-2; 8 positions agree with TRBD1. This TCR came from a human donor who had recovered from COVID-19. Material: CD4+ T cells from blood, cultured in vitro. The CDR3 nucleotides read TGTGCCACCAGTGATCCATCGACAGGGGCCGGGGAGCTGTTTTTT. It translates to CATSDPSTGAGELFF.